Reported below is one T cell receptor (beta chain). TCRdb keeps only in-frame clones here, not all; method: immunoSEQ multiplex PCR. The repertoire holds about 80,000 clones, with about 92% as singletons. Looked up from germline, CDR1 is LGHNA and CDR2 is YSLEER. This CDR3 has 16 residues. Trimming at V came to 1 base and at J to 4 bases, leaving 7 bases not matched to a gene. This specimen belongs to a study of OX40 agonist ivuxolimab in advanced cancers. The starting material was CD4+ or CD8+ T cells sorted from blood, obtained in a trial of the OX40 agonist ivuxolimab. The chain employs TRBV4-3 and TRBJ1-2, with 9 positions matching TRBD1. The receptor's source is an adult with an advanced solid tumor such as melanoma, head and neck, liver or kidney cancer. The CDR3 DNA sequence: TGCGCCAGCAGCCAAGGGACACAGGGGGCGGGCTATGGCTACACCTTC. As protein: CASSQGTQGAGYGYTF.